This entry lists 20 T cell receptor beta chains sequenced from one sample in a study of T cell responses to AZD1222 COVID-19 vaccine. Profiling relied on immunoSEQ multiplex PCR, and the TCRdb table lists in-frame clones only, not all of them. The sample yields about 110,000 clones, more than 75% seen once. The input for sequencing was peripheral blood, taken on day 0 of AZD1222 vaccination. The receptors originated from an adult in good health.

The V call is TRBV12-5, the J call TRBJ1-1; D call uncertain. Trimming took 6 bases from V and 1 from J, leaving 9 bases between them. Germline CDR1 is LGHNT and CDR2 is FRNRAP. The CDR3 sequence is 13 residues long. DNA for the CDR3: TGTGCTAGTGGGCCCGATGGGAACACTGAAGCTTTCTTT. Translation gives CASGPDGNTEAFF.

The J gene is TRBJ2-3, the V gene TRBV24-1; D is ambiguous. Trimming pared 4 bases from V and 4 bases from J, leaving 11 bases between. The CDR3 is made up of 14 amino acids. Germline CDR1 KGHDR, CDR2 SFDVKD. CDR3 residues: CATSDKREADTQYF. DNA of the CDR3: TGTGCCACCAGTGACAAGAGAGAAGCAGATACGCAGTATTTT.

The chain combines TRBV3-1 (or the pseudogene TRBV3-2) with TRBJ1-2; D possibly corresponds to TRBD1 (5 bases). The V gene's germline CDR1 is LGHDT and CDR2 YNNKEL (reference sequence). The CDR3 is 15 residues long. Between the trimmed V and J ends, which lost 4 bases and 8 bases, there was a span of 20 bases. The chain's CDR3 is CASSPPKTFEGGYTF. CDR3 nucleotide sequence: TGTGCCAGCAGCCCCCCCAAAACCTTTGAGGGGGGCTACACCTTC.

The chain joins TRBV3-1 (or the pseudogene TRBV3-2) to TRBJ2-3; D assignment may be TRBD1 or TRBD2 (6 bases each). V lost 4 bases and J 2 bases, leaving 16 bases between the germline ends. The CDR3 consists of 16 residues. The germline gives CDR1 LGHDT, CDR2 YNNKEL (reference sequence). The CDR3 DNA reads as TGTGCCAGCAGCCCCTACGGGGGCCCTAACACAGATACGCAGTATTTT. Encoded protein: CASSPYGGPNTDTQYF.

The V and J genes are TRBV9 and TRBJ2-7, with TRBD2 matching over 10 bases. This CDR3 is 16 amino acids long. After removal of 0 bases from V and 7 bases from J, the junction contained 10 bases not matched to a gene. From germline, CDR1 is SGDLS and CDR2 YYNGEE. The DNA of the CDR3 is TGTGCCAGCAGCGTAGGAGGGAGCGGGAGGGCCGGAGAGCAGTACTTC. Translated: CASSVGGSGRAGEQYF.

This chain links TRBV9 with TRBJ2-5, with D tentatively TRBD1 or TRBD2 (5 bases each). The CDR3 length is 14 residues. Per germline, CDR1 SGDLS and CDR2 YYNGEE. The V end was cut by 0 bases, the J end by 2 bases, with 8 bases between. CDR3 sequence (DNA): TGTGCCAGCAGCGTAGGGGGCGGGCAAGAGACCCAGTACTTC. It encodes CASSVGGGQETQYF.

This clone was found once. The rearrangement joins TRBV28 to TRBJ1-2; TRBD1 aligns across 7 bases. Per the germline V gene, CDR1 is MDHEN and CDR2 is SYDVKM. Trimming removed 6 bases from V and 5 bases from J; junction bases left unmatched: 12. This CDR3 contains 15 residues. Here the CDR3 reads CASSPTGALGYGYTF. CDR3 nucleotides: TGTGCCAGCAGCCCAACAGGGGCCCTTGGGTATGGCTACACCTTC.

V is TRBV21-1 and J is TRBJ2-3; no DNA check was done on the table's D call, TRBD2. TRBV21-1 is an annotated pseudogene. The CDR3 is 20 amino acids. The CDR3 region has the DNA TGTGCCCTCAAGAAGCCAGGGGGACTAGCGGGAGATCTGAGCACAGATACGCAGTATTTT. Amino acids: CALKKPGGLAGDLSTDTQYF.

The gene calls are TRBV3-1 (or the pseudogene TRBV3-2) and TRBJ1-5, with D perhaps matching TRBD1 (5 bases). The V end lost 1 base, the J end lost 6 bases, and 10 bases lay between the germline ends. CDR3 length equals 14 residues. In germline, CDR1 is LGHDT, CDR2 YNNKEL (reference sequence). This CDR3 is CASSQGWGGQPQHF. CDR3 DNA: TGTGCCAGCAGCCAAGGGTGGGGGGGTCAGCCCCAGCATTTT.

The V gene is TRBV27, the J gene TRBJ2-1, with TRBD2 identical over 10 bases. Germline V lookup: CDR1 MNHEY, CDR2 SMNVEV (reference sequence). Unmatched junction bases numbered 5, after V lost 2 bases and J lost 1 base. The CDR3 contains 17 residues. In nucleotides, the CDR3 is TGTGCCAGCAGTTTACTGAGCGGGGGGGTTTCCTACAATGAGCAGTTCTTC. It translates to CASSLLSGGVSYNEQFF.

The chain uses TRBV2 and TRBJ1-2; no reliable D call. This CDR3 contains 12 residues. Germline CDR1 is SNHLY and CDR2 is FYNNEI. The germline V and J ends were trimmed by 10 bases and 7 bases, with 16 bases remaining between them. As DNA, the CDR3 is TGTGCCAACGACGTCCCGGGAGCTGGCTACACCTTC. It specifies CANDVPGAGYTF.

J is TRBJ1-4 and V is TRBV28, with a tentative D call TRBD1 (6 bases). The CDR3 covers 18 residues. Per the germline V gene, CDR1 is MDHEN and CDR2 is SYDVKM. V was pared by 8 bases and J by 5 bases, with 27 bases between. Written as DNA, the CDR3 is TGTGCCAGCCAGTCCCGGGACACTATACAAGGCGACAATGAAAAACTGTTTTTT. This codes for CASQSRDTIQGDNEKLFF.

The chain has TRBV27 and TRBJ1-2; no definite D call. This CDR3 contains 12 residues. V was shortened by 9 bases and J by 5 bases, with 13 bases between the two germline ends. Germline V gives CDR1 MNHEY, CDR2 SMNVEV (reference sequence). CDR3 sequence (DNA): TGTGCCAGTCGTAAACAGCTTTATGGCTACACCTTC. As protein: CASRKQLYGYTF.

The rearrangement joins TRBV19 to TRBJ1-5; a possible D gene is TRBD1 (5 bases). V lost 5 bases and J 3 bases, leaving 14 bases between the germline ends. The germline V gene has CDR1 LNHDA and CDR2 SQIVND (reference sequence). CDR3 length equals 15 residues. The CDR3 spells CASSPKTDFNQPQHF. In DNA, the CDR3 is TGTGCCAGTAGTCCAAAGACAGATTTCAATCAGCCCCAGCATTTT.

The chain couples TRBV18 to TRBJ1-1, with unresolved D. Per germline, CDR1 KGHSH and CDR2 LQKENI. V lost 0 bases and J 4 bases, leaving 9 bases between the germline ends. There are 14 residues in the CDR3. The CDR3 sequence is CASSPPAGITEAFF. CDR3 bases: TGTGCCAGCTCACCACCGGCAGGTATCACTGAAGCTTTCTTT.

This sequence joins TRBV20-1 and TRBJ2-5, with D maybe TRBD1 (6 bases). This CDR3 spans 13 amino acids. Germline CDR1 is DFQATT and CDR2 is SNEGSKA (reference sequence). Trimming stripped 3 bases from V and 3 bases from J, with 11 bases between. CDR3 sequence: CSASGSGEETQYF. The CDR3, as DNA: TGCAGTGCTAGTGGGTCAGGGGAAGAGACCCAGTACTTC.

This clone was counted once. The DNA of the CDR3 is TGTGCCAGCAGTTCCCCTAGTACCCACCGCCTTGACGAGCAGTACTTC. As protein: CASSSPSTHRLDEQYF. This rearrangement joins TRBV28 to TRBJ2-7; D gene unclear. V lost 4 bases and J lost 5, with 21 bases in between. The length of the CDR3 is 16 residues. Looked up from germline, CDR1 is MDHEN and CDR2 is SYDVKM.

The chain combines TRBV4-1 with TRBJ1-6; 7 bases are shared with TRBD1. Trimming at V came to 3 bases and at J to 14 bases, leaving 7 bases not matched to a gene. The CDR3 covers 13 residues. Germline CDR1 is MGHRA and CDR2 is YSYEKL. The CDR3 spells CASSHDGQGALHF. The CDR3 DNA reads TGCGCCAGCAGCCACGATGGGCAGGGGGCCCTCCACTTT.

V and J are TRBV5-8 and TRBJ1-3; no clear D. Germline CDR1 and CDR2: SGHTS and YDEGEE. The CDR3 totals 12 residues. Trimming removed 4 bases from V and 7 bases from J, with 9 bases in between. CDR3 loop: CASSPTRNTIYF. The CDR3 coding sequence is TGTGCCAGCAGCCCCACCCGGAACACCATATATTTT. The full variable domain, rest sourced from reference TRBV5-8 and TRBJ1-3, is EAGVTQSPTHLIKTRGQQATLRCSPISGHTSVYWYQQALGLGLQFLLWYDEGEERNRGNFPPRFSGRQFPNYSSELNVNALELEDSALYLCASSPTRNTIYFGEGSWLTVV.

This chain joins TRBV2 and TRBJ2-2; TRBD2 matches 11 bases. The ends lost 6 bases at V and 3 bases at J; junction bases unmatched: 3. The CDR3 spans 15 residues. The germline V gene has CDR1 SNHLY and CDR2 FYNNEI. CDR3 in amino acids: CASRQTSGDTGELFF. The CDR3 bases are TGTGCCAGCAGACAGACTAGCGGGGACACCGGGGAGCTGTTTTTT.